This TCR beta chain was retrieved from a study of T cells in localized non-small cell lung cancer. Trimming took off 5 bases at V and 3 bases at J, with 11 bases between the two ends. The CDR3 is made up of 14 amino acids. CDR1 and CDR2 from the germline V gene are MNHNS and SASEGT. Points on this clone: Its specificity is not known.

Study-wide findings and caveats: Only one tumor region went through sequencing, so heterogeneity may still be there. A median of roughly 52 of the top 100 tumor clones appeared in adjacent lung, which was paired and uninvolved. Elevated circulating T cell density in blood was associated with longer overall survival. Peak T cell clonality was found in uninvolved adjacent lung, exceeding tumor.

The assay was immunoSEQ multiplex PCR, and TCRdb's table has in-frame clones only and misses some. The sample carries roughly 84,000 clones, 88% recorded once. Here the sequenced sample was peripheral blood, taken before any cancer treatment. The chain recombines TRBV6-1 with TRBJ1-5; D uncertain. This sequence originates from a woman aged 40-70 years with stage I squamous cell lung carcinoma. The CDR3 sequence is CASSSDRTNQPQHF. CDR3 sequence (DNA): TGTGCCAGCAGTTCTGACCGTACCAATCAGCCCCAGCATTTT.